This passage covers 20 T cell receptor beta chains from one sample sequenced in a study of T cell responses to AZD1222 COVID-19 vaccine. The protocol was immunoSEQ multiplex PCR, while the TCRdb copy is restricted to in-frame clones and leaves out a portion. The sample yields some 120,000 clones, around 85% seen once. Sequencing was performed on peripheral blood, taken on day 0 of AZD1222 vaccination. The receptors were sampled from an adult in good health.

This clone was recorded once. The CDR3 reads CASSLQQPWEQYF. CDR3 in DNA: TGTGCCAGCAGTTTACAGCAGCCCTGGGAGCAGTACTTC. The chain joins TRBV28 to TRBJ2-7, with D unclear. The V gene lost 2 bases and the J gene lost 7 bases, with 12 bases spanning the gap. This CDR3 contains 13 residues. CDR1 and CDR2 (germline): MDHEN, SYDVKM.

This sequence joins TRBV29-1 and TRBJ2-2; 9 bases fit TRBD1. CDR1 SQVTM and CDR2 ANQGSEA come from the germline V gene. The J segment lost 4 bases and the V segment lost 5 bases, leaving 5 bases of the junction unmatched. The CDR3 runs to 14 residues. The CDR3 nucleotides read TGCAGCGTTACCGGGACAGGGCCCACCGGGGAGCTGTTTTTT. Protein: CSVTGTGPTGELFF.

The chain uses TRBV6-6 and TRBJ1-5; perhaps TRBD1 as D (5 bases). This CDR3 is built from 16 residues. Trimming took off 5 bases at V and 1 base at J, with 15 bases between the two ends. CDR1 is MNHNY, CDR2 SVGAGI, per germline (reference sequence). The CDR3 bases are TGTGCCAGCAGTACCGGGGTGGGGGGGAGCAATCAGCCCCAGCATTTT. It encodes CASSTGVGGSNQPQHF.

This clone has a handful of counts. J is TRBJ2-1 and V is TRBV3-1 (or the pseudogene TRBV3-2), with D perhaps matching TRBD2 (6 bases). Germline CDR1 reads LGHDT; CDR2 reads YNNKEL (reference sequence). CDR3 size: 12 residues. V shed 1 base and J shed 9 bases, with 7 bases lying between them. Here the CDR3 DNA reads TGTGCCAGCAGCCAAGGGCGGGGTGAGCAGTTCTTC. Translating it yields CASSQGRGEQFF.

This clone has just one count. The chain is built from TRBV7-9 and TRBJ1-2; D not certain. Germline V gene sequence: CDR1 SEHNR, CDR2 FQNEAQ (reference sequence). Trimming removed 3 bases from V and 8 bases from J, with 10 bases in between. The CDR3 is made up of 12 amino acids. The CDR3 region is CASSFSSRGYTF. The CDR3 DNA sequence: TGTGCCAGCAGCTTTTCTAGCCGGGGCTACACCTTC. Full variable domain (rest looked up from reference TRBV7-9 and TRBJ1-2): DTGVSQNPRHKITKRGQNVTFRCDPISEHNRLYWYRQTLGQGPEFLTYFQNEAQLEKSRLLSDRFSAERPKGSFSTLEIQRTEQGDSAMYLCASSFSSRGYTFGSGTRLTVV.

The chain combines TRBV3-1 (or the pseudogene TRBV3-2) with TRBJ2-3; TRBD2 aligns across 7 bases. V shed 1 base and J 8 bases; nucleotides not matched to a gene: 15. Germline CDR1 reads LGHDT; CDR2 reads YNNKEL (reference sequence). The CDR3 is 17 residues long. The CDR3 nucleotides read TGTGCCAGCAGCCAAGGGACCGGGGGACGGGGGGTCGGTACGCAGTATTTT. Its translation: CASSQGTGGRGVGTQYF.

This clone appeared once. CDR3 DNA sequence: TGTGCCAGTAGCAGGGGCAATCAGCCCCAGCATTTT. It encodes CASSRGNQPQHF. The J gene is TRBJ1-5, the V gene TRBV19, with a weak D call TRBD1 (5 bases). V dropped 6 bases and J dropped 2 bases, with 5 bases sitting between them. CDR1 and CDR2 from the germline V gene are LNHDA and SQIVND (reference sequence). The CDR3 runs 12 residues. The complete variable domain, with remaining parts taken from reference TRBV19 and TRBJ1-5, reads DGGITQSPKYLFRKEGQNVTLSCEQNLNHDAMYWYRQDPGQGLRLIYYSQIVNDFQKGDIAEGYSVSREKKESFPLTVTSAQKNPTAFYLCASSRGNQPQHFGDGTRLSIL.

The chain joins TRBV3-1 (or the pseudogene TRBV3-2) to TRBJ2-7; no reliable D call. From germline, CDR1 is LGHDT and CDR2 YNNKEL (reference sequence). V lost 4 bases to trimming and J lost 4 bases, with 11 bases between them. The CDR3 covers 13 residues. CDR3 DNA sequence: TGTGCCAGCAGCCCATCGGGCCTATACGAGCAGTACTTC. Protein product: CASSPSGLYEQYF.

The gene calls are TRBV24-1 and TRBJ2-2; 8 nucleotides align to TRBD1. This CDR3 is built from 16 residues. V was pared by 3 bases and J by 3 bases, with 5 bases of the junction left unmatched. The germline CDR1 and CDR2 sequences are KGHDR and SFDVKD. The chain's CDR3 is CATSDTTGEDTGELFF. CDR3 coding DNA: TGTGCCACCAGTGATACGACAGGGGAGGACACCGGGGAGCTGTTTTTT.

The V and J genes are TRBV6-5 and TRBJ2-7, with TRBD2 matching over 10 bases. Unmatched junction bases numbered 5, after V lost 6 bases and J lost 0 bases. This CDR3 contains 15 residues. Per germline, CDR1 MNHEY and CDR2 SVGAGI. CDR3: CASRRLAGASYEQYF. The CDR3 DNA is TGTGCCAGCAGGAGGCTAGCGGGGGCCTCCTACGAGCAGTACTTC.

This chain links TRBV28 with TRBJ1-4; possibly TRBD1 for D (5 bases). Deletions cut 5 bases from V and 4 bases from J, with 11 bases between. Germline V gene data show CDR1 as MDHEN and CDR2 as SYDVKM. This CDR3 spans 14 amino acids. DNA of the CDR3: TGTGCCAGCAGTGGGGCTGAAATTAATGAAAAACTGTTTTTT. This codes for CASSGAEINEKLFF.

V usage is TRBV6-5 and J usage is TRBJ2-1; 12 nucleotides agree with TRBD1. The CDR3 extends over 16 amino acids. Germline CDR1 MNHEY, CDR2 SVGAGI. V shed 0 bases and J 7 bases; nucleotides not matched to a gene: 4. CDR3 coding DNA: TGTGCCAGCAGTTACTCGGGGACAGGGGGCAGAAATGAGCAGTTCTTC. It specifies CASSYSGTGGRNEQFF.

The chain employs TRBV6-5 and TRBJ2-7; 11 bases match TRBD2. Germline V gene data show CDR1 as MNHEY and CDR2 as SVGAGI. The CDR3 sequence is 14 residues long. V shed 6 bases and J 4 bases; nucleotides not matched to a gene: 5. Here the CDR3 DNA reads TGTGCCAGCAGCGCTCTAGCGGGGGGTTACGAGCAGTACTTC. This translates into CASSALAGGYEQYF.

This sequence joins TRBV7-2 and TRBJ1-5; 7 bases are a match to TRBD1. This CDR3 region has 16 residues. V was clipped by 4 bases and J by 10 bases; unmatched bases: 16. Germline CDR1 and CDR2: SGHTA and FQGNSA. The CDR3 sequence: CASSYHTPGGGGPQHF. DNA for the CDR3: TGTGCCAGCAGCTACCATACTCCAGGGGGTGGAGGACCCCAGCATTTT.

The rearrangement joins TRBV4-3 to TRBJ2-7; D might be TRBD2 (5 bases). The CDR3 is made up of 18 amino acids. CDR1 and CDR2 from the germline V gene are LGHNA and YSLEER. V was trimmed by 3 bases and J by 0 bases, leaving 21 bases between them. CDR3 nucleotides: TGCGCCAGCAGCCACGATCGGGGTGGAGGTCACGCCTCCTACGAGCAGTACTTC. As protein: CASSHDRGGGHASYEQYF.

V usage is TRBV12-5 and J usage is TRBJ1-1, with D hard to call. In germline, CDR1 is LGHNT, CDR2 FRNRAP. Trimming took 0 bases from V and 0 from J, leaving 8 bases between them. This CDR3 is built from 15 residues. In nucleotides, the CDR3 is TGTGCTAGTGGTTTGGTTCTTCGCATGAACACTGAAGCTTTCTTT. The encoded protein is CASGLVLRMNTEAFF.

The genes are TRBV6-2 or TRBV6-3 and TRBJ2-7; D is undetermined. Germline CDR1 and CDR2: MNHEY and SVGEGT. Trimming left V 5 bases short and J 3 bases short, with 17 bases between. The CDR3 spans 15 residues. The CDR3 sequence: CASSPSRLEGYEQYF. CDR3 in DNA: TGTGCCAGCAGTCCCTCTAGACTCGAAGGCTACGAGCAGTACTTC.

This chain uses TRBV19 with TRBJ1-3, with unresolved D. Looked up from germline, CDR1 is LNHDA and CDR2 is SQIVND (reference sequence). V lost 6 bases and J 0 bases, leaving 18 bases between the germline ends. The CDR3 is made up of 17 amino acids. CDR3 DNA sequence: TGTGCCAGTAGCTCCAAGAGGACCCGAGGCTCTGGAAACACCATATATTTT. Its translation: CASSSKRTRGSGNTIYF.

The chain recombines TRBV27 with TRBJ2-7; 10 bases are a match to TRBD1. There are 16 residues in the CDR3. V was pared by 3 bases and J by 9 bases, with 14 bases of the junction left unmatched. Germline assignment: CDR1 MNHEY and CDR2 SMNVEV (reference sequence). The CDR3 DNA is TGTGCCAGCAGTTTTTGGGACAGGGGACAGATCGCGGGGCAGTACTTC. This gives the protein CASSFWDRGQIAGQYF.

This clone was seen a single time. The chain is built from TRBV11-2 and TRBJ1-5, with no clear D. The germline V and J ends were trimmed by 5 bases and 7 bases, with 9 bases remaining between them. Germline V gives CDR1 SGHAT, CDR2 FQNNGV. This CDR3 comprises 12 residues. The CDR3 spells CASSIPGQPQHF. In DNA form, the CDR3 reads TGTGCCAGCAGCATCCCGGGCCAGCCCCAGCATTTT.